This T cell receptor (beta chain) was sequenced in a study of T-cell memory formation after mild COVID-19. Background on the study: Largely donor-specific TCR clusters were found. Study-wide findings and caveats: Cross-reactive memory seemingly joined, as some responding clones were found in pre-infection memory.

V shed 6 bases and J shed 4 bases, with 18 bases lying between them. The CDR3 consists of 15 residues. Germline V gives CDR1 LNHDA, CDR2 SQIVND (reference sequence). This clonotype was picked up a small number of times. Its antigen is undetermined. Using constant-segment primers, 5'RACE produced TCR alpha and TCR beta cDNA libraries carrying sample barcodes and UMIs. A single record per CDR3 protein comes from TCRdb applying MiXCR to the 5' RACE reads. The table includes fewer than 400,000 distinct CDR3 sequences, 16% detected once. Sequenced sample: PBMCs or a T cell subset sorted from them (not recorded which). The TCR was taken from a man aged 18 to 29 who had mild COVID-19 (a few samples of this study predate the infection). Cell type and time point are not known. The chain couples TRBV19 to TRBJ1-2; tentatively, D is TRBD1 (5 bases). The CDR3: CASRRGIGEGYGYTF. The DNA of the CDR3 is TGTGCCAGTAGAAGGGGCATTGGGGAAGGCTATGGCTACACCTTC. Together with reference TRBV19 and TRBJ1-2, the CDR3 gives the full variable domain: DGGITQSPKYLFRKEGQNVTLSCEQNLNHDAMYWYRQDPGQGLRLIYYSQIVNDFQKGDIAEGYSVSREKKESFPLTVTSAQKNPTAFYLCASRRGIGEGYGYTFGSGTRLTVV.